This T cell receptor (beta chain) is drawn from a study of blood T cell repertoires in COVID-19. The assay was immunoSEQ multiplex PCR, and TCRdb's table has in-frame clones only and misses some. Of hundreds of thousands of clones in the sample, roughly 90% were seen once. This sequence was found in a woman aged 18 to 35 who had been exposed to COVID-19. The sequenced sample was PBMCs or T cells enriched from blood (not recorded which).

The CDR3, as DNA: TGTGCCAGCTCACCGGTACTGTCCTACGAGCAGTACTTC. Translating gives CASSPVLSYEQYF. This sequence joins TRBV18 and TRBJ2-7; D remains ambiguous. V dropped 3 bases and J dropped 1 base, with 7 bases sitting between them. This CDR3 spans 13 amino acids. Germline lookup yields CDR1 KGHSH and CDR2 LQKENI.